This TCR beta chain was sequenced for a study of shared clonotypes between healthy human individuals. Study-wide results and caveats: Naive CD4 clonotypes were shared across a few donors at roughly 5.3%.

Germline V gene data show CDR1 as SGHRS and CDR2 as YFSETQ. Deletions cut 5 bases from V and 3 bases from J, with 18 bases between. This CDR3 has 15 amino acids. Turning to this clone: Its antigen remains unidentified.

Sequenced by immunoSEQ multiplex PCR; TCRdb stores in-frame clones only, minus some. Counted here are 2 million to 2.5 million clones, around 93% occurring once; the ten biggest clones make up about 0.36%. The gene calls are TRBV5-1 and TRBJ2-7; D is perhaps TRBD1 or TRBD2 (6 bases each). The receptor was isolated from a man younger than 30 in good health. Some clones in this sample may be carry-over from other donors' samples. Sequenced sample: naive CD4+ T cells from PBMCs. Described subset: CD45RA+ positively selected. DNA of the CDR3: TGCGCCAGCAGGACGAGCACGGGGGCCTACTACGAGCAGTACTTC. Its translation: CASRTSTGAYYEQYF.